This T cell receptor (beta chain) is drawn from a study of CD8+ T cells in alopecia areata. Indicated treatment: oral pan-JAK inhibitor, 5-10 mg twice daily. Researchers gathered lesional scalp punch biopsies and peripheral blood from patients with alopecia areata. Extracted RNA was reverse transcribed, and the resulting cDNA served as sequencing template. The data were produced by immunoSEQ multiplex PCR, yet TCRdb's version contains in-frame clones alone and is incomplete. Of about 140,000 clones listed, 86% are singletons. V lost 4 bases and J lost 2, with 15 bases in between. The CDR3 totals 16 residues. CDR1 is SGHAT and CDR2 is FQNNGV in the germline V gene.

The chain links TRBV11-2 to TRBJ2-1, with D perhaps TRBD2 (6 bases). The TCR originated in a human donor with alopecia areata. The sample in question was CD8+ T cells sorted from blood, obtained at week 4, from a patient treated with tofacitinib. The CDR3 region has the DNA TGTGCCAGCAGCTCCTCCCGGACTACCGCCTACAATGAGCAGTTCTTC. Translating gives CASSSSRTTAYNEQFF.